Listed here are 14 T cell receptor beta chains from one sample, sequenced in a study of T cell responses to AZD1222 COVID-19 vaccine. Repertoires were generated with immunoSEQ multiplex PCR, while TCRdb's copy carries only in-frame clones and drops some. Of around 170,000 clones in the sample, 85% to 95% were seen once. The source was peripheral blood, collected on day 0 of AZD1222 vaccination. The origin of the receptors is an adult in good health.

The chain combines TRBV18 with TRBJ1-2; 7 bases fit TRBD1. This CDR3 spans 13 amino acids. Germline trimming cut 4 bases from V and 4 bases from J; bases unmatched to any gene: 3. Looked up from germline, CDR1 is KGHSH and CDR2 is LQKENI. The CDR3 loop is CASSLTGSYGYTF. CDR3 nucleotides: TGTGCCAGCTCACTGACAGGGAGCTATGGCTACACCTTC.

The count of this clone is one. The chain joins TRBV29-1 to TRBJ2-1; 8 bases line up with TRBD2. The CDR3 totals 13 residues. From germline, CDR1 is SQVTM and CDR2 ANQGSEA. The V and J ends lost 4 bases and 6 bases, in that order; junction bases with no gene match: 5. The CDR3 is CSVVGLVSNEQFF. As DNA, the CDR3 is TGCAGCGTTGTGGGACTAGTGAGCAATGAGCAGTTCTTC.

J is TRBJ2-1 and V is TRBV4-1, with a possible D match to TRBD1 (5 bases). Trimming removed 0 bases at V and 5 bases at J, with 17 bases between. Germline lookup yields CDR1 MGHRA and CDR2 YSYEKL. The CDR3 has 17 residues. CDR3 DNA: TGCGCCAGCAGCCAAGATCCCCCCCGGATAGGGGACAATGAGCAGTTCTTC. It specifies CASSQDPPRIGDNEQFF.

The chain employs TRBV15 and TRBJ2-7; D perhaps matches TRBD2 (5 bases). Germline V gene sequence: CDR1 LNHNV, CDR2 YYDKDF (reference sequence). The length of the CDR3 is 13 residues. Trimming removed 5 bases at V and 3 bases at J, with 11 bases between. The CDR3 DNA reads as TGTGCCACCAGCCCCGGGCGGGTCTACGAGCAGTACTTC. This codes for CATSPGRVYEQYF.

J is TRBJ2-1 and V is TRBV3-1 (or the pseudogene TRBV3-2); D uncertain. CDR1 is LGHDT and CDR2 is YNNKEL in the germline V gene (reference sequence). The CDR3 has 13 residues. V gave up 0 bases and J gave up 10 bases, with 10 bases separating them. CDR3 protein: CASSQDLLREQFF. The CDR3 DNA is TGTGCCAGCAGCCAAGATCTTCTCCGCGAGCAGTTCTTC.

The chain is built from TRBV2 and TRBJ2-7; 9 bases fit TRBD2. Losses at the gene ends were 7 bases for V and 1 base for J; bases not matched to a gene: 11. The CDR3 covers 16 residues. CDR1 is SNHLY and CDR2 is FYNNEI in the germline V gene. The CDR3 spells CASKVGSGSKSYEQYF. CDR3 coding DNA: TGTGCCAGCAAAGTGGGTAGCGGGAGTAAGTCCTACGAGCAGTACTTC.

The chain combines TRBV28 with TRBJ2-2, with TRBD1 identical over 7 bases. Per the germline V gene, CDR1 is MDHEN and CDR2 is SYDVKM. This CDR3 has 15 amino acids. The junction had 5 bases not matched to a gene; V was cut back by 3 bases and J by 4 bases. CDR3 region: CASSLKQGTTGELFF. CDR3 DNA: TGTGCCAGCAGTTTGAAACAGGGGACCACCGGGGAGCTGTTTTTT.

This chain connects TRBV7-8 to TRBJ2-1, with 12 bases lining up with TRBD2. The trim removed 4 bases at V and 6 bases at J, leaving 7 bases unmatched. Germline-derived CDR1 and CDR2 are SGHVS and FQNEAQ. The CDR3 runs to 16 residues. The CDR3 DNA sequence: TGTGCCAGCAGCTACAGCCTAGCGGGAGGGTCCAATGAGCAGTTCTTC. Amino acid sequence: CASSYSLAGGSNEQFF.

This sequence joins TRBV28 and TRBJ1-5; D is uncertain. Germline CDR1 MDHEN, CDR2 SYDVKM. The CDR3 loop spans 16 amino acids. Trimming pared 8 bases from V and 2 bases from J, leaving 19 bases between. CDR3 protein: CASGLKRGAGNQPQHF. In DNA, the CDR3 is TGTGCCAGCGGCCTAAAACGGGGAGCGGGCAATCAGCCCCAGCATTTT.

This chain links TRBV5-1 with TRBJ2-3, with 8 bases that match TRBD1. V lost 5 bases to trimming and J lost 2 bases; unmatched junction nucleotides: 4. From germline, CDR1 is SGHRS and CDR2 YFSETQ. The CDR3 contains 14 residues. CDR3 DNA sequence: TGCGCCAGCAGGCGGACAGGGTCCACAGATACGCAGTATTTT. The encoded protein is CASRRTGSTDTQYF.

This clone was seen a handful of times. The DNA of the CDR3 is TGCGCCAGCAGCCAAGATACCGGGGGCTCCTACGAGCAGTACTTC. Translation: CASSQDTGGSYEQYF. The V call is TRBV4-3, the J call TRBJ2-7, with D possibly matching TRBD2 (6 bases). This CDR3 spans 15 amino acids. V lost 0 bases and J 0 bases, leaving 9 bases between the germline ends. Germline V gene sequence: CDR1 LGHNA, CDR2 YSLEER.

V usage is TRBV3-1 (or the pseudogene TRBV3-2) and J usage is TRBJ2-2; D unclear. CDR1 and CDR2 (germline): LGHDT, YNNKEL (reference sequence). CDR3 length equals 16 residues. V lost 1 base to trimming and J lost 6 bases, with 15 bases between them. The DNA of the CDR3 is TGTGCCAGCAGCCAAGCCTCCGGACCCAGGCCCGGGGAGCTGTTTTTT. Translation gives CASSQASGPRPGELFF.

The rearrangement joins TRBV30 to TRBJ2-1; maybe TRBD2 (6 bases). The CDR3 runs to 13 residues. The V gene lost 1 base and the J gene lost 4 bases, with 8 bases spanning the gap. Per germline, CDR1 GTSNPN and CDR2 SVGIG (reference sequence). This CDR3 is CAWSGGAYNEQFF. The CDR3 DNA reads TGTGCCTGGAGTGGCGGGGCATACAATGAGCAGTTCTTC.

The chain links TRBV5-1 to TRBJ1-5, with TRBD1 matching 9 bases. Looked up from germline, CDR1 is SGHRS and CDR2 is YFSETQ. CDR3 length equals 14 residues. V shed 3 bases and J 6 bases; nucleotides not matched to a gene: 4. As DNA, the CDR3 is TGCGCCAGCAGCTCACAGGGGGCCGGTCAGCCCCAGCATTTT. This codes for CASSSQGAGQPQHF.